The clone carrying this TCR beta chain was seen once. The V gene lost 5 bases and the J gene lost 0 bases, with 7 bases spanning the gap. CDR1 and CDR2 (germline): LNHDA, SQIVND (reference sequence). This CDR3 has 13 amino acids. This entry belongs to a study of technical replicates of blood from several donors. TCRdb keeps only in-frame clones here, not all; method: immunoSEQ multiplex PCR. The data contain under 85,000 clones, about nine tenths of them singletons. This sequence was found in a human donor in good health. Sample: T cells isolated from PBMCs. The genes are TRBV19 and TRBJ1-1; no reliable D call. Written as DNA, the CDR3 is TGTGCCAGTAGTCTCTTTATGAACACTGAAGCTTTCTTT. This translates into CASSLFMNTEAFF.